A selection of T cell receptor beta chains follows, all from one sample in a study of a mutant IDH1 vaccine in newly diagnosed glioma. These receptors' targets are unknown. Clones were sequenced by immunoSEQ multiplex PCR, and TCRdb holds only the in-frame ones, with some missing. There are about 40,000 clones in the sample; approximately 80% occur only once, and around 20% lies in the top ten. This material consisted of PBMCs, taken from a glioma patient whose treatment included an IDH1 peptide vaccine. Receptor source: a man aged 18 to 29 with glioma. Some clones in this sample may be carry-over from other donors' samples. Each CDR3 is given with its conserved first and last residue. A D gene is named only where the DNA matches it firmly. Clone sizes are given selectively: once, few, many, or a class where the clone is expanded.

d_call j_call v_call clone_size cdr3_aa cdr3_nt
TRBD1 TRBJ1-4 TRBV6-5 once CASSPDRGREKLFF TGTGCCAGCAGTCCCGACAGGGGGCGAGAAAAACTGTTTTTT
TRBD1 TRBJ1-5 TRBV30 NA CAWSPRDSKINSNQPQHF TGTGCCTGGAGCCCCCGGGACAGCAAAATTAATAGCAATCAGCCCCAGCATTTT
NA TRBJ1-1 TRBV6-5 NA CASSSRGSGTEAFF TGTGCCAGCAGTTCCAGGGGTTCGGGCACTGAAGCTTTCTTT
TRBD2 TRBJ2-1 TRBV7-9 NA CASSSGLAGGNEQFF TGTGCCAGTTCCTCGGGACTAGCGGGAGGTAATGAGCAGTTCTTC
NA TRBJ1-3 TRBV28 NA CASSLGLLSGNTIYF TGTGCCAGCAGTTTGGGACTGCTCTCTGGAAACACCATATATTTT
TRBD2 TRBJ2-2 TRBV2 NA CASSAHSGGNTGELFF TGTGCCAGCAGTGCTCATAGCGGGGGAAACACCGGGGAGCTGTTTTTT
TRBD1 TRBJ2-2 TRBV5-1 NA CASSFENRGEAGELFF TGCGCCAGCAGCTTCGAGAACAGGGGGGAGGCCGGGGAGCTGTTTTTT
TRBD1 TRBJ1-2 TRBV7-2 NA CASSVISLQGADGYTF TGTGCCAGCAGCGTAATTTCCTTACAGGGGGCGGATGGCTACACCTTC
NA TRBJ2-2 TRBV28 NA CAVHPAENTGELFF TGTGCGGTGCACCCGGCAGAGAACACCGGGGAGCTGTTTTTT
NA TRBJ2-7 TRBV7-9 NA CASSLARTAYEQYF TGTGCCAGCAGCTTAGCTCGGACAGCCTACGAGCAGTACTTC
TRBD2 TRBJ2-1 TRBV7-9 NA CASSLGGSGREKDEQFF TGTGCCAGCAGCTTAGGTGGTAGCGGGAGGGAAAAGGATGAGCAGTTCTTC
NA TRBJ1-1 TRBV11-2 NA CASSLERWGNTEAFF TGTGCCAGCAGCTTAGAAAGATGGGGAAACACTGAAGCTTTCTTT
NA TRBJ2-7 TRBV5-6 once CASSPRGQPLTYEQYF TGTGCCAGCAGCCCCAGAGGACAGCCTTTGACCTACGAGCAGTACTTC
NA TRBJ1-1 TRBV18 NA CASSFGVRNTEAFF TGTGCCAGCTCCTTTGGGGTCAGGAACACTGAAGCTTTCTTT
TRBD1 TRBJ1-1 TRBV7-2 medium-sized CASSRDRGGTEAFF TGTGCCAGCAGCCGAGACAGGGGCGGGACTGAAGCTTTCTTT
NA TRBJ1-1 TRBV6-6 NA CASSYNQGWTEAFF TGTGCCAGCAGTTACAACCAGGGGTGGACTGAAGCTTTCTTT
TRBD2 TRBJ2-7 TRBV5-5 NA CASSWTSGSDYEQYF TGTGCCAGCAGCTGGACTAGCGGGAGCGACTACGAGCAGTACTTC
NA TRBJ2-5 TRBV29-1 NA CSARVQQETQYF TGCAGCGCCCGGGTTCAGCAAGAGACCCAGTACTTC
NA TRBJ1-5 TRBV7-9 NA CASSLDRYSNQPQHF TGTGCCAGCAGCTTAGACCGTTATAGCAATCAGCCCCAGCATTTT
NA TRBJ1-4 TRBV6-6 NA CASRWNPRTNEKLFF TGTGCCAGCAGATGGAACCCGCGGACTAATGAAAAACTGTTTTTT
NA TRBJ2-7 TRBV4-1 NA CASSQGVSYEQYF TGCGCCAGCAGCCAAGGAGTCTCCTACGAGCAGTACTTC
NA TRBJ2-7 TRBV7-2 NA CASSFPTAPYEQYF TGTGCCAGCAGCTTCCCGACAGCTCCCTACGAGCAGTACTTC
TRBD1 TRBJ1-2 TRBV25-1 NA CASSEWTGSYGYTF TGTGCCAGCAGTGAGTGGACAGGGAGCTATGGCTACACCTTC
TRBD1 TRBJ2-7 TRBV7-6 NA CASSLATGTDSYEQYF TGTGCCAGCAGCTTAGCGACCGGGACAGATTCCTACGAGCAGTACTTC
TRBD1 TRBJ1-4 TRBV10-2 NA CASREGWTGGGREKLFF TGCGCCAGCAGAGAAGGTTGGACAGGGGGCGGAAGGGAAAAACTGTTTTTT
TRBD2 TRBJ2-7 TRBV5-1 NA CASRGSGSGGGFYEQYF TGCGCCTCCCGGGGTAGCGGGAGTGGAGGGGGGTTCTACGAGCAGTACTTC
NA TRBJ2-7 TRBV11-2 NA CASSFGLGAYEQYF TGTGCCAGCAGCTTCGGTCTGGGGGCCTACGAGCAGTACTTC
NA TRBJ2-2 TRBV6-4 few CASSEKGDGANTGELFF TGTGCCAGCAGTGAAAAAGGGGACGGGGCGAACACCGGGGAGCTGTTTTTT
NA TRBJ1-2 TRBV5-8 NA CASSLHSSRNYGYTF TGTGCCAGCAGCTTGCATTCGAGCCGAAACTATGGCTACACCTTC
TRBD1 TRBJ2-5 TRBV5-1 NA CASSLSQGEETQYF TGCGCCAGCAGCTTATCACAGGGGGAAGAGACCCAGTACTTC
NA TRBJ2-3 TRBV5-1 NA CASSLGADTQYF TGCGCCAGCAGCTTAGGCGCAGATACGCAGTATTTT
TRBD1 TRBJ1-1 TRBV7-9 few CASSLYRDRTEAFF TGTGCCAGCAGTCTATACCGGGACAGAACTGAAGCTTTCTTT
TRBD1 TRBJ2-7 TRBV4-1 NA CASSRDRSSYEQYF TGCGCCAGCAGCCGGGACAGGTCCTCCTACGAGCAGTACTTC
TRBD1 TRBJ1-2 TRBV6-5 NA CASSYLSSTGNYGYTF TGTGCCAGCAGTTACCTCTCCTCGACAGGGAACTATGGCTACACCTTC
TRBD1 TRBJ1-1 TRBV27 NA CASRLTGGRGAFF TGTGCCAGCAGGCTCACAGGGGGTCGGGGTGCTTTCTTT
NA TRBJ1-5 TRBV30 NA CAWSGGPRQPQHF TGTGCCTGGAGTGGGGGCCCTCGGCAGCCCCAGCATTTT
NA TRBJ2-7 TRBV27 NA CASGEGLLYEQYF TGTGCCAGCGGGGAAGGGCTCCTCTACGAGCAGTACTTC
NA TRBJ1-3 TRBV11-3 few CASSRISSSGNTIYF TGTGCCAGCTCGCGCATATCAAGCTCTGGAAACACCATATATTTT
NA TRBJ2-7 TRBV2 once CASSVGGVSSYEQYF TGTGCCAGCAGTGTAGGAGGGGTAAGCTCCTACGAGCAGTACTTC
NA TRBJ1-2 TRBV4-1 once CASSQSPFGGRNYGYTF TGCGCCAGCAGCCAATCCCCGTTCGGGGGTCGGAACTATGGCTACACCTTC